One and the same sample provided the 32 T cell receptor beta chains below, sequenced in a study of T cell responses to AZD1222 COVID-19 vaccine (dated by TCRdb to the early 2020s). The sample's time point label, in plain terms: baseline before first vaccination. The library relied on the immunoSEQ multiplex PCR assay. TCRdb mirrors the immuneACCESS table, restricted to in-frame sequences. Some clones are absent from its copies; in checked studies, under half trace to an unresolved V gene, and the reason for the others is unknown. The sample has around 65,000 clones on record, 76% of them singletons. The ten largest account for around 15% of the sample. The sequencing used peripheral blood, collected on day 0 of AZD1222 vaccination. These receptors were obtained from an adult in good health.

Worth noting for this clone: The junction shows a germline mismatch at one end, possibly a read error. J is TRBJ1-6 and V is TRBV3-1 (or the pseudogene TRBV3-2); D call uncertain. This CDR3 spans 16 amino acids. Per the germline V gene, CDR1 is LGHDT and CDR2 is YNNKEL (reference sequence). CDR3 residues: CASSQVESRRDSPPHF. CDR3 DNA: TGTGCCAGCAGCCAAGTCGAGTCTCGGAGGGATTCACCCCCCCACTTT.

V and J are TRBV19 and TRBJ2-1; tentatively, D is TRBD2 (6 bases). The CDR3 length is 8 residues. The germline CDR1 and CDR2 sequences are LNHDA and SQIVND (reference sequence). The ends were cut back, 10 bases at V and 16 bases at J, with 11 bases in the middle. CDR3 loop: CATWGEFF. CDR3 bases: TGTGCCACGTGGGGGGAATTCTTC.

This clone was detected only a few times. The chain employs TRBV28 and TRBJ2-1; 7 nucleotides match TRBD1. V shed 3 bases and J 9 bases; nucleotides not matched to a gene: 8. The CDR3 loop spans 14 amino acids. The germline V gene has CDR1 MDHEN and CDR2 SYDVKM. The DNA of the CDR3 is TGTGCCAGCAGTTTGGGGACAGCGAGGGGTGAGCAGTTCTTC. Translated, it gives CASSLGTARGEQFF.

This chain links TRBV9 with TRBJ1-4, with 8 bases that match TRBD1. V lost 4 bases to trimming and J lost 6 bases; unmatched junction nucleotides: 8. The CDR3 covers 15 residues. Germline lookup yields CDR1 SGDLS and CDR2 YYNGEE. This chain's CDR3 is CASSRQGAGDEKLFF. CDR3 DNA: TGTGCCAGCAGCCGGCAGGGGGCCGGGGATGAAAAACTGTTTTTT.

The CDR3 bases are TGTGCCAGTAGTTTCGACAGGGCCTACGAGCAGTACTTC. It encodes CASSFDRAYEQYF. V is TRBV19 and J is TRBJ2-7, with 7 nucleotides matching TRBD1. Looked up from germline, CDR1 is LNHDA and CDR2 is SQIVND (reference sequence). The CDR3 sequence is 13 residues long. V lost 5 bases, J lost 2 bases, and 3 bases stayed unmatched.

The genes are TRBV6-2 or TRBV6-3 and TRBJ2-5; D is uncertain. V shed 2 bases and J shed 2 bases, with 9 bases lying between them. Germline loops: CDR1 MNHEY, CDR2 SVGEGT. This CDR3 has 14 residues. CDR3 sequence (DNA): TGTGCCAGCAGTTACATCTCCGATCAAGAGACCCAGTACTTC. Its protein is CASSYISDQETQYF.

CDR3 in amino acids: CASSPDPGQVNYGYTF. The DNA of the CDR3 is TGCGCCAGCAGCCCAGATCCGGGTCAGGTGAACTATGGCTACACCTTC. The J gene is TRBJ1-2, the V gene TRBV4-1; no firm D call. The CDR3 covers 16 residues. V lost 4 bases, J lost 2 bases, and 17 bases lay in between. CDR1 is MGHRA, CDR2 YSYEKL, per germline.

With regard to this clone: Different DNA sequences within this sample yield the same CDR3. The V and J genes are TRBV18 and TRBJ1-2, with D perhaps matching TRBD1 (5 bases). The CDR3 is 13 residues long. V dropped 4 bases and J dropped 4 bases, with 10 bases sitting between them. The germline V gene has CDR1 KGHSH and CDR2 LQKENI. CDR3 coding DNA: TGTGCCAGCTCACGAGGCGGGGGCTATGGCTACACCTTC. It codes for CASSRGGGYGYTF.

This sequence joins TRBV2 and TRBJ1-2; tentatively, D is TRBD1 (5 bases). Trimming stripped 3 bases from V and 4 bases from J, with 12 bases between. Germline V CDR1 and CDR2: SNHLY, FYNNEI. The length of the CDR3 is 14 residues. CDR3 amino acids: CASSEHNGAYGYTF. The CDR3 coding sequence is TGTGCCAGCAGTGAGCATAATGGGGCCTATGGCTACACCTTC.

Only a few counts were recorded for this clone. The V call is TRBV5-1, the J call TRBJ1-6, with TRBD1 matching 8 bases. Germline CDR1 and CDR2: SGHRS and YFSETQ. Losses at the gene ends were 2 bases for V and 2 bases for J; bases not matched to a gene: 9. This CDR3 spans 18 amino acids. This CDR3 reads CASSFGLQGETYNSPLHF. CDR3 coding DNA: TGCGCCAGCAGCTTCGGCCTACAGGGGGAGACCTATAATTCACCCCTCCACTTT.

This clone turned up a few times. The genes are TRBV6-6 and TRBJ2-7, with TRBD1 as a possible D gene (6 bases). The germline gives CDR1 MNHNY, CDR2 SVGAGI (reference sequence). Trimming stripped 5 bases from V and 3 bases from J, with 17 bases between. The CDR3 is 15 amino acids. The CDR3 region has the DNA TGTGCCAGCAGTCCCGGACAGAAGAATTACTACGAGCAGTACTTC. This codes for CASSPGQKNYYEQYF.

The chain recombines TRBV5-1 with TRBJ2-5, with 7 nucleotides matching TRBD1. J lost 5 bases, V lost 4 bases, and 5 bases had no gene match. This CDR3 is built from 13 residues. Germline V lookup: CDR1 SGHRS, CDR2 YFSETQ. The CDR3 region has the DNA TGCGCCAGCAGCAAGGGACAGAAGGAGACCCAGTACTTC. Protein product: CASSKGQKETQYF.

The CDR3, as DNA: TGTGCCAGCAGTAGAGGTGGGGGCTACACCTTC. Amino acids: CASSRGGGYTF. The chain links TRBV6-5 to TRBJ1-2; D remains unclear. CDR3 size: 11 residues. Germline V gene data show CDR1 as MNHEY and CDR2 as SVGAGI. The ends were cut back, 5 bases at V and 8 bases at J, with 9 bases in the middle.

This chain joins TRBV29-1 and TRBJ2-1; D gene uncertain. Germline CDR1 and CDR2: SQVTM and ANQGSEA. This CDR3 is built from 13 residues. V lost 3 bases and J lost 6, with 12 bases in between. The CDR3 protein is CSVEDVTTNEQFF. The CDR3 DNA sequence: TGCAGCGTTGAGGATGTCACTACCAATGAGCAGTTCTTC.

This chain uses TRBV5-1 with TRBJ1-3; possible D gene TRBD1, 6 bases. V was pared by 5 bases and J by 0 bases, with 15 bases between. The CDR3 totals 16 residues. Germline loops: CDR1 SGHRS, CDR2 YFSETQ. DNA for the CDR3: TGCGCCAGCAGTCTTGGGGGCTGGCGCTCTGGAAACACCATATATTTT. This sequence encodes CASSLGGWRSGNTIYF.

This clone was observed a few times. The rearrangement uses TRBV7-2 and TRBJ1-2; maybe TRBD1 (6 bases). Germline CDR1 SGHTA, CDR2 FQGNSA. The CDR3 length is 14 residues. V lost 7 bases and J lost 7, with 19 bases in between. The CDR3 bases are TGTGCCAGCAACTTGGGCGGGGGCGCGTTTGGCTACACCTTC. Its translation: CASNLGGGAFGYTF. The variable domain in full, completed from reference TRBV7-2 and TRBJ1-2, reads GAGVSQSPSNKVTEKGKDVELRCDPISGHTALYWYRQSLGQGLEFLIYFQGNSAPDKSGLPSDRFSAERTGGSVSTLTIQRTQQEDSAVYLCASNLGGGAFGYTFGSGTRLTVV.

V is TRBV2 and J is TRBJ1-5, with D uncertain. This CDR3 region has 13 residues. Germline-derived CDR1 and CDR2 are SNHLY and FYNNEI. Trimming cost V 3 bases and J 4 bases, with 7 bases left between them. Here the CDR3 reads CASSEEVNQPQHF. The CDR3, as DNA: TGTGCCAGCAGTGAGGAGGTGAATCAGCCCCAGCATTTT. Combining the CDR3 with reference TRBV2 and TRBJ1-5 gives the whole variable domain EPEVTQTPSHQVTQMGQEVILRCVPISNHLYFYWYRQILGQKVEFLVSFYNNEISEKSEIFDDQFSVERPDGSNFTLKIRSTKLEDSAMYFCASSEEVNQPQHFGDGTRLSIL.

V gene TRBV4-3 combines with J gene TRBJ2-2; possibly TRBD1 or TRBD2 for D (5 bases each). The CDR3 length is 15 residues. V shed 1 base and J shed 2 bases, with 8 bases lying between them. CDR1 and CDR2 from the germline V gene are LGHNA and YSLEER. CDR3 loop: CASSQGGFNTGELFF. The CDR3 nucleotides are TGCGCCAGCAGCCAAGGGGGGTTTAACACCGGGGAGCTGTTTTTT.

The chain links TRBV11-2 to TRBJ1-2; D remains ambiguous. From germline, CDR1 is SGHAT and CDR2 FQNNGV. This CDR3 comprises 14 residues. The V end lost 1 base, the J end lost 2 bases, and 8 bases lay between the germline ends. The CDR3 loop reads CASSLAAGNYGYTF. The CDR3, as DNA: TGTGCCAGCAGCTTAGCGGCCGGAAACTATGGCTACACCTTC.

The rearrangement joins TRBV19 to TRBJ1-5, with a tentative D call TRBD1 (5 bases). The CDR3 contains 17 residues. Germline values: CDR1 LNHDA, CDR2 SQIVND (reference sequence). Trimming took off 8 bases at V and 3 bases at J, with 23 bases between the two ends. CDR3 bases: TGTGCCAGTGGGGCCGCGTCAGGGTGGGAGATCAATCAGCCCCAGCATTTT. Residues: CASGAASGWEINQPQHF.

The CDR3 sequence is CASSLALTPQHF. In DNA form, the CDR3 reads TGTGCCAGCAGTTTAGCTCTAACGCCCCAGCATTTT. The gene calls are TRBV12-3 or TRBV12-4 and TRBJ1-5; no clear D. Trimming shortened V by 0 bases and J by 9 bases, and 6 bases separated the two germline ends. The CDR3 sequence is 12 residues long.

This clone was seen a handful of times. CDR3 nucleotides: TGTGCCAGCAGTTACAAGGGCTACGAGCAGTACTTC. This sequence encodes CASSYKGYEQYF. This rearrangement joins TRBV6-6 to TRBJ2-7; the D is unclear. From germline, CDR1 is MNHNY and CDR2 SVGAGI (reference sequence). The CDR3 has 12 amino acids. The V end lost 2 bases, the J end lost 3 bases, and 5 bases lay between the germline ends.

CDR3 DNA sequence: TGTGCCATCAGTGATATCGCTGGGATAGGGGAGCAGTACTTC. Translated: CAISDIAGIGEQYF. V and J are TRBV10-3 and TRBJ2-7, with no clear D. Deletions cut 3 bases from V and 7 bases from J, with 16 bases between. CDR1 is ENHRY and CDR2 is SYGVKD in the germline V gene. The CDR3 runs 14 residues.

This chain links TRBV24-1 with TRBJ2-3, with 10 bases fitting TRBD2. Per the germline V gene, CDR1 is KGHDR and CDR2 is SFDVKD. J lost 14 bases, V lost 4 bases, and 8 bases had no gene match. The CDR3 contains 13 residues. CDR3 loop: CATSESAGGPMYF. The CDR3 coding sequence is TGTGCCACCAGTGAATCAGCGGGGGGGCCCATGTATTTT.

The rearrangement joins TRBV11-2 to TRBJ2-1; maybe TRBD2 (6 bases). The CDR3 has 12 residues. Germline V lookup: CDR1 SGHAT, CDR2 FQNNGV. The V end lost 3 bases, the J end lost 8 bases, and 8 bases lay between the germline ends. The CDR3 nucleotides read TGTGCCAGCAGCTTCGGAGGGGATGAGCAGTTCTTC. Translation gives CASSFGGDEQFF.

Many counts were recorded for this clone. CDR3 DNA: TGTGCCAGCAGCCCTCGGACAGGGGGCTTCACTGAAGCTTTCTTT. This gives the protein CASSPRTGGFTEAFF. V usage is TRBV11-2 and J usage is TRBJ1-1; TRBD1 agrees at 11 bases. The germline V gene encodes CDR1 SGHAT and CDR2 FQNNGV. CDR3 size: 15 residues. The trim removed 5 bases at V and 4 bases at J, leaving 6 bases unmatched.

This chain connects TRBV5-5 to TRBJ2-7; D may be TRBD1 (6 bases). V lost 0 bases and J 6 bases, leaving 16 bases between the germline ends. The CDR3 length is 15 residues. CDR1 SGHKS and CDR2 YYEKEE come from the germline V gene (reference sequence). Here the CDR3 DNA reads TGTGCCAGCAGCTTGGTGTCAGGGGTCGCGTCCGAGCAGTACTTC. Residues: CASSLVSGVASEQYF.

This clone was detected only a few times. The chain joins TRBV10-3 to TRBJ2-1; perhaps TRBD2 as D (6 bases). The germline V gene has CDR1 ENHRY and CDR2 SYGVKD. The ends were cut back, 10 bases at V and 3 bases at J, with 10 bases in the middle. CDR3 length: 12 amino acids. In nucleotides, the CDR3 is TGTGCCACCCGGCGGGACTACAATGAGCAGTTCTTC. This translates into CATRRDYNEQFF.

CDR3 protein: CASSIGWGFRTDTQYF. The CDR3 DNA reads as TGTGCCAGTAGTATAGGTTGGGGATTCCGCACAGATACGCAGTATTTT. J is TRBJ2-3 and V is TRBV19; no firm D call. Trimming removed 1 base at V and 1 base at J, with 12 bases between. Germline assignment: CDR1 LNHDA and CDR2 SQIVND (reference sequence). This CDR3 is 16 amino acids long.

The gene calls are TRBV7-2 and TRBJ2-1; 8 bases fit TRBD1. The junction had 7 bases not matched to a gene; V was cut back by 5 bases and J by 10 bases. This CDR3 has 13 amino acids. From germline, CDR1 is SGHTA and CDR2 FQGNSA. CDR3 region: CASSTGQGGEQFF. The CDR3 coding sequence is TGTGCCAGCAGCACCGGACAGGGTGGGGAGCAGTTCTTC.

As DNA, the CDR3 is TGTGCCAGCAGCTCGCAATGGGAGTTGGATAGCAATCAGCCCCAGCATTTT. Amino acid sequence: CASSSQWELDSNQPQHF. The chain has TRBV7-9 and TRBJ1-5; D is uncertain. Between the trimmed V and J ends, which lost 4 bases and 0 bases, there was a span of 16 bases. Germline V lookup: CDR1 SEHNR, CDR2 FQNEAQ (reference sequence). This CDR3 is built from 17 residues.

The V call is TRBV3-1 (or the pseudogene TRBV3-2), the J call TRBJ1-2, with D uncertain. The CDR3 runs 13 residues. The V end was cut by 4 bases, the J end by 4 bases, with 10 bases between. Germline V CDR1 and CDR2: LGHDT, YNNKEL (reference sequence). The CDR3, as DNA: TGTGCCAGCAGCCTAGGAACCCCCTATGGCTACACCTTC. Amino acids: CASSLGTPYGYTF.